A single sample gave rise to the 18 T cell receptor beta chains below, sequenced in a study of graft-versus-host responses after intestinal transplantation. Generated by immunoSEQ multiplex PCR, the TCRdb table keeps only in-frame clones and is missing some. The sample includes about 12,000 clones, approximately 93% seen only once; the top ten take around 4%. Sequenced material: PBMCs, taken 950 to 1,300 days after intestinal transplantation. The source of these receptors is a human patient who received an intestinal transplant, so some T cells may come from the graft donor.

The CDR3 DNA follows: TGTGCCAGCAGATCTAGCGGCCTTGGTGGTGAGCAGTTCTTC. Its protein product is CASRSSGLGGEQFF. The V and J genes are TRBV13 and TRBJ2-1; the match to TRBD2 covers 7 bases. Trimming removed 6 bases from V and 9 bases from J; junction bases left unmatched: 11. This CDR3 region has 14 residues. Looked up from germline, CDR1 is PRHDT and CDR2 is FYEKMQ (reference sequence).

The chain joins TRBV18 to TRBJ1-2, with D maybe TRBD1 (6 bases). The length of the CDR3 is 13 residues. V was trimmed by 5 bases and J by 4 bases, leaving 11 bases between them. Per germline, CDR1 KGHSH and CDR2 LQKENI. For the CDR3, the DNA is TGTGCCAGCTCAGTTGACAGGAGCTATGGCTACACCTTC. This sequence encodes CASSVDRSYGYTF.

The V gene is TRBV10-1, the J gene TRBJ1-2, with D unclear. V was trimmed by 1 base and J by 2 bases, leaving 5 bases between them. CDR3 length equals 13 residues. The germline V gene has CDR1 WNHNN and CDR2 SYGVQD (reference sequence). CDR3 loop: CASSEFRNYGYTF. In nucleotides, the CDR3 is TGCGCCAGCAGTGAGTTCCGAAACTATGGCTACACCTTC.

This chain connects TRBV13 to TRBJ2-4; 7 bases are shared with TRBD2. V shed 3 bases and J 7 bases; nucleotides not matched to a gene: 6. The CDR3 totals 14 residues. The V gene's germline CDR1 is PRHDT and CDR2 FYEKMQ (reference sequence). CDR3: CASSFGRRENIQYF. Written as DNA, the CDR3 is TGTGCCAGCAGCTTTGGACGGCGGGAGAACATTCAGTACTTC. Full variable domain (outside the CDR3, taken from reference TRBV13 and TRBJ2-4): AAGVIQSPRHLIKEKRETATLKCYPIPRHDTVYWYQQGPGQDPQFLISFYEKMQSDKGSIPDRFSAQQFSDYHSELNMSSLELGDSALYFCASSFGRRENIQYFGAGTRLSVL.

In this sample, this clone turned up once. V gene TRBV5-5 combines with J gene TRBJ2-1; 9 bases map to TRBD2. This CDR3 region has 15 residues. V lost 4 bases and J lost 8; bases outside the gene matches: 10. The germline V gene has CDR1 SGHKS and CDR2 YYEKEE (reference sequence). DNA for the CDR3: TGTGCCAGCAGCCGGACTAGCGTGAAGTCCGATGAGCAGTTCTTC. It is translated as CASSRTSVKSDEQFF.

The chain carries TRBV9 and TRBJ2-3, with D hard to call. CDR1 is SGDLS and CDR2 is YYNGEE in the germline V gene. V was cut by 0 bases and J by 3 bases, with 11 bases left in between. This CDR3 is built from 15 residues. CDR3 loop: CASSVGAVETDTQYF. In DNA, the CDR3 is TGTGCCAGCAGCGTAGGGGCAGTTGAGACAGATACGCAGTATTTT. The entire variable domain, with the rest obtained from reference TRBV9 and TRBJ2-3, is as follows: DSGVTQTPKHLITATGQRVTLRCSPRSGDLSVYWYQQSLDQGLQFLIQYYNGEERAKGNILERFSAQQFPDLHSELNLSSLELGDSALYFCASSVGAVETDTQYFGPGTRLTVL.

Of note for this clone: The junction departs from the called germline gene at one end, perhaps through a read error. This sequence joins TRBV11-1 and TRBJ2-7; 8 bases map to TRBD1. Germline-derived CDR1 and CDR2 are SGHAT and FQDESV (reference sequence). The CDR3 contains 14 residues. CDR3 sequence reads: CTSSLAGGINEQYF. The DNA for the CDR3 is TGTACCAGCAGCTTAGCAGGGGGCATCAACGAGCAGTACTTC.

The CDR3 loop is CASSLALAGVQGGQYF. The CDR3 region has the DNA TGTGCCAGCAGCTTAGCGTTGGCGGGGGTTCAAGGTGGCCAGTACTTC. J is TRBJ2-5 and V is TRBV11-3; 7 bases map to TRBD2. Trimming took 1 base from V and 10 from J; bases not matched to a gene: 15. The CDR3 consists of 16 residues. CDR1 is SGHNT and CDR2 is YENEEA in the germline V gene.

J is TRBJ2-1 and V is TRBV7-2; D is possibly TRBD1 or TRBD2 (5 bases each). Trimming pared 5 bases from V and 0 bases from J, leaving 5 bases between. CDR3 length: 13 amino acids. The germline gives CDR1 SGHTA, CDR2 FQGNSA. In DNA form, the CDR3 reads TGTGCCAGCAGCGGGGGCTCCTACAATGAGCAGTTCTTC. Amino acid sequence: CASSGGSYNEQFF.

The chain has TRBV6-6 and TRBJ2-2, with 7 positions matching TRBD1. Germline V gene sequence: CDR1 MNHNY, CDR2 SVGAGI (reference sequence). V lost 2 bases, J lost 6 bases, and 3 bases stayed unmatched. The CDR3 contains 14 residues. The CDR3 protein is CASSYLTGAGELFF. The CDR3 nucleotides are TGTGCCAGCAGTTACCTAACAGGGGCCGGGGAGCTGTTTTTT.

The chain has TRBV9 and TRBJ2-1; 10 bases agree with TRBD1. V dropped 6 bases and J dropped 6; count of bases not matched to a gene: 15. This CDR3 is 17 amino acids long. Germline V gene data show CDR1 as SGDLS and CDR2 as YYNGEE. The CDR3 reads CASNLKRGQGEGNEQFF. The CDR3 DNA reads TGTGCCAGCAACCTGAAACGCGGACAGGGGGAGGGCAATGAGCAGTTCTTC.

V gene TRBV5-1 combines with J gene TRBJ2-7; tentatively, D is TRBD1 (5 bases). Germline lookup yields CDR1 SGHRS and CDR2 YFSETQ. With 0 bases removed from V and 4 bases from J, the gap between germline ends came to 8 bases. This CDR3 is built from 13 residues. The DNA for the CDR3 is TGCGCCAGCAGCTTGGCGGACACATACGAGCAGTACTTC. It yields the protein CASSLADTYEQYF.

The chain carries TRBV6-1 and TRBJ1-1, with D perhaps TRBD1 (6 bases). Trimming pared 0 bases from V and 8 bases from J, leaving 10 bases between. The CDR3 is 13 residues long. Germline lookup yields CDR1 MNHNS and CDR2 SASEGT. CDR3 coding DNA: TGTGCCAGCAGTGAAGCGGGGGGGCGCGAAGCTTTCTTT. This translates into CASSEAGGREAFF.

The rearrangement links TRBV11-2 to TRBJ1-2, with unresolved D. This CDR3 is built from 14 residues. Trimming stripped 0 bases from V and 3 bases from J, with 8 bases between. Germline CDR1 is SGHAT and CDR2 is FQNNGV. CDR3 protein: CASSLEQHDYGYTF. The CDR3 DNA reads TGTGCCAGCAGCTTAGAGCAACACGACTATGGCTACACCTTC.

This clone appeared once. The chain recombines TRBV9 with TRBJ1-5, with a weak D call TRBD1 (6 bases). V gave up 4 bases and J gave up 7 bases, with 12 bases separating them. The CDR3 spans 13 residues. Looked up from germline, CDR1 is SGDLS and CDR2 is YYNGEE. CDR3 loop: CASSFRGGQPQHF. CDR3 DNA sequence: TGTGCCAGCAGCTTCAGGGGCGGGCAGCCCCAGCATTTT.

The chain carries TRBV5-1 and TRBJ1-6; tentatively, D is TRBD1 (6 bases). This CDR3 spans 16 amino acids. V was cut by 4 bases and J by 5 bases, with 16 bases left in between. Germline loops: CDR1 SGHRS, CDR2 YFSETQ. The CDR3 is CASSRDTRGNNSPLHF. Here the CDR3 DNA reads TGCGCCAGCAGCAGGGACACCCGGGGGAATAATTCACCCCTCCACTTT.

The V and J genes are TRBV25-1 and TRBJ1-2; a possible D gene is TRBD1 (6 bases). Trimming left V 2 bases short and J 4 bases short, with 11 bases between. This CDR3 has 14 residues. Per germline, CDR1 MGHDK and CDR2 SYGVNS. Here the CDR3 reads CASSEPGGPYGYTF. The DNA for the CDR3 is TGTGCCAGCAGTGAACCGGGGGGGCCCTATGGCTACACCTTC.

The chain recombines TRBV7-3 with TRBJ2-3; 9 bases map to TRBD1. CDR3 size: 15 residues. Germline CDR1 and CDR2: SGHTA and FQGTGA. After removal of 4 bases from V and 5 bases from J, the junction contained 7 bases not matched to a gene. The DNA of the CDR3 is TGTGCCAGCAGCTCCTACAGGGGGCTCGAAGATACGCAGTATTTT. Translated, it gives CASSSYRGLEDTQYF.